A single sample is the source of the 8 T cell receptor beta chains below, sequenced in a study of blood T cell repertoires in COVID-19. This table comes from immunoSEQ multiplex PCR, and its TCRdb copy is limited to in-frame clones, with some not included. The table has over 60,000 clones, approximately 85% seen once. The sample consisted of peripheral blood. The receptors originated from a woman of 80 years or more with active or convalescent COVID-19.

This chain uses TRBV5-4 with TRBJ2-1; D is possibly TRBD1 (5 bases). Between the trimmed V and J ends, which lost 2 bases and 0 bases, there was a span of 6 bases. Germline-derived CDR1 and CDR2 are SGHNT and YYREEE (reference sequence). This CDR3 is built from 14 residues. The CDR3 here is CASSLGHSYNEQFF. The CDR3 region has the DNA TGTGCCAGCAGCTTAGGACACTCCTACAATGAGCAGTTCTTC.

Only a few counts were recorded for this clone. The rearrangement uses TRBV7-3 and TRBJ1-5; D is uncertain. The CDR3 length is 13 residues. Germline V lookup: CDR1 SGHTA, CDR2 FQGTGA. Trimming shortened V by 8 bases and J by 6 bases, and 14 bases separated the two germline ends. CDR3 coding DNA: TGTGCCAGCGCGTGGGAGGGAGGTCAGCCCCAGCATTTT. It translates to CASAWEGGQPQHF.

The chain combines TRBV2 with TRBJ2-5; TRBD1 is a possible D gene (6 bases). Trimming pared 10 bases from V and 4 bases from J, leaving 28 bases between. The CDR3 covers 17 residues. CDR1 is SNHLY, CDR2 FYNNEI, per germline. The CDR3 here is CATLVRGGTRVLETQYF. CDR3 nucleotide sequence: TGTGCCACCTTAGTCAGGGGCGGCACAAGGGTGTTAGAGACCCAGTACTTC.

The chain is built from TRBV5-8 and TRBJ2-1; 8 nucleotides line up with TRBD1. The CDR3 is 17 amino acids. V lost 0 bases, J lost 4 bases, and 9 bases stayed unmatched. Germline V gene sequence: CDR1 SGHTS, CDR2 YDEGEE. The CDR3 region is CASSLGGYRGDYNEQFF. The DNA for the CDR3 is TGTGCCAGCAGCTTGGGAGGGTACAGGGGGGATTACAATGAGCAGTTCTTC.

The V gene is TRBV6-5, the J gene TRBJ1-2, with D possibly being TRBD1 (6 bases). V lost 5 bases to trimming and J lost 6 bases, with 13 bases between them. Germline assignment: CDR1 MNHEY and CDR2 SVGAGI. The CDR3 runs 13 residues. The CDR3 reads CASSTGRLDGYTF. The CDR3 coding sequence is TGTGCCAGCAGTACAGGGCGACTTGATGGCTACACCTTC.

The rearrangement joins TRBV28 to TRBJ2-7; D perhaps matches TRBD2 (5 bases). Germline-derived CDR1 and CDR2 are MDHEN and SYDVKM. Trimming left V 6 bases short and J 4 bases short, with 13 bases between. This CDR3 has 13 residues. CDR3 coding DNA: TGTGCCAGCAGCCTAGCCCAAATTTACGAGCAGTACTTC. Its translation is CASSLAQIYEQYF.

This clone was counted between two and nine times. This chain joins TRBV9 and TRBJ2-2, with D possibly matching TRBD2 (6 bases). Trimming shortened V by 0 bases and J by 2 bases, and 8 bases separated the two germline ends. The CDR3 is made up of 15 amino acids. From germline, CDR1 is SGDLS and CDR2 YYNGEE. This chain's CDR3 is CASSVAGTNTGELFF. CDR3 nucleotides: TGTGCCAGCAGCGTAGCAGGGACTAACACCGGGGAGCTGTTTTTT.

The gene calls are TRBV7-2 and TRBJ2-6; D is undetermined. Trimming left V 4 bases short and J 0 bases short, with 4 bases between. Germline V lookup: CDR1 SGHTA, CDR2 FQGNSA. This CDR3 region has 14 residues. The CDR3 loop is CASSSRSGANVLTF. The CDR3 DNA is TGTGCCAGCAGCTCTCGCTCTGGGGCCAACGTCCTGACTTTC.